This T cell receptor (beta chain) is drawn from a study of blood T cell repertoires in COVID-19. Whole-study context: Sample material is recorded as cDNA or gDNA derived from T cells, B-cell-depleted T cells, or PBMCs.

Sequencing was performed with immunoSEQ multiplex PCR; in TCRdb, only in-frame clones are kept and a portion is missing. Here the sample spans 200,000 to 300,000 clones, over 80% being singletons. This clonotype was sampled from a middle-aged woman with acute or convalescent COVID-19. Sequenced: peripheral blood.

The CDR3 here is CASSVTFRDREKNSPLHF. CDR3 bases: TGTGCCAGCAGTGTAACTTTCCGGGACAGAGAAAAGAATTCACCCCTCCACTTT. The V and J genes are TRBV6-1 and TRBJ1-6; TRBD1 aligns across 7 bases. Per germline, CDR1 MNHNS and CDR2 SASEGT. The CDR3 spans 18 residues. The V and J ends lost 4 bases and 7 bases, in that order; junction bases with no gene match: 16.